The T cell receptor (beta chain) under discussion was sequenced for a study of response to subunit inactivated influenza vaccine (dated by TCRdb to the late 2010s). Background on the whole study: Deep quantitative profiling of the T cell receptor repertoire was used in the study to follow responses to a trivalent subunit inactivated influenza vaccine.

The library was prepared using RT-PCR. The sequencing machine was an Illumina HiSeq 2500. TCRdb trimmed public reads at Q25 via fastp, called clones via MiXCR and kept in-frame beta chains. Each entry is one CDR3 protein sequence, shown with its most common DNA and genes. In all, the sample holds fewer than 700,000 distinct CDR3 sequences, and under 15% of those were seen once. The leading ten clones occupy 10% to 15% of the sample. Points the paper makes about the study in general: According to the authors, only a limited number of new T cells may be recruited by each seasonal influenza vaccination.

Per the publication, the time point label means: 45 to 50 days after influenza vaccine administration. Points on this clonotype: There is no known antigen for this receptor. No much larger clone exists at a distance of one base, and base qualities are not known.

The junction carries 12 bases between V and J, which are trimmed by 4 bases and 2 bases respectively. The germline V gene specifies MNHEY as CDR1 and SVGAGI as CDR2. The CDR3 spans 14 residues, from the cysteine through the phenylalanine. Only the CDR3 portion is preserved as DNA: 42 bases, with reading frame beginning at the first base. This TCR derives from a man aged 45-65 years who received an inactivated influenza vaccine. Donor details come from another sample of the same person, matched by shared clones. This material consisted of PBMCs from blood, taken roughly 6 weeks after vaccination. Recombination linked TRBV6-5 to TRBJ2-7; TRBD1 is possibly the D segment (6 matching bases). The encoded CDR3 is CASSLGQLPYEQYF. The base sequence is TGTGCCAGCAGTTTAGGACAGTTACCCTACGAGCAGTACTTC.